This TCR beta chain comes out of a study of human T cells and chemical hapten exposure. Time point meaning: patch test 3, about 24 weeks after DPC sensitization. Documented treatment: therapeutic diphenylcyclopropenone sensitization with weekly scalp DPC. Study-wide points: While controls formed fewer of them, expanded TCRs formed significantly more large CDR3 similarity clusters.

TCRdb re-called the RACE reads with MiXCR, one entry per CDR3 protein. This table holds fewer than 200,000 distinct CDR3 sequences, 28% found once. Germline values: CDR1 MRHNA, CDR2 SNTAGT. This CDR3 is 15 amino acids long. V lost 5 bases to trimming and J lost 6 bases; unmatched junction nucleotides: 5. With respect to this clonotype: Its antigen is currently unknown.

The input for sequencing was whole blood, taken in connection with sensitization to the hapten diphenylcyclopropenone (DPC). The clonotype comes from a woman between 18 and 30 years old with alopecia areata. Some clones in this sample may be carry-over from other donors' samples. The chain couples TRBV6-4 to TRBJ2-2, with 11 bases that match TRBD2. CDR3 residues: CASSITSGSAGELFF. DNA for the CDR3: TGTGCCAGCAGTATAACTAGCGGGAGTGCCGGGGAGCTGTTTTTT.